The 11 T cell receptor beta chains below were found in one sample sequenced in a study of cytomegalovirus exposure and HLA in healthy donors. Only in-frame clones appear in the TCRdb table, and some are missing; sequencing was by immunoSEQ multiplex PCR. Here the sample spans under 150,000 clones, 90% to 95% being singletons. The sample comprised PBMCs. Receptors originate from a man aged 18 to 30 in good health and CMV-seronegative.

In the case of this clone: The same CDR3 arises from other DNA sequences in this sample as well. The rearrangement joins TRBV4-1 to TRBJ2-7, with a weak D call TRBD2 (5 bases). V was pared by 1 base and J by 1 base, with 8 bases between. Germline V gene sequence: CDR1 MGHRA, CDR2 YSYEKL. This CDR3 has 14 residues. The CDR3 DNA reads as TGCGCCAGCAGCCAAGGACCGGGATCCTACGAGCAGTACTTC. This gives the protein CASSQGPGSYEQYF.

The CDR3 nucleotides read TGTGCCTGGCTACCGACAGGGATGAACACTGAAGCTTTCTTT. This codes for CAWLPTGMNTEAFF. V gene TRBV30 combines with J gene TRBJ1-1, with 7 bases that match TRBD1. The germline gives CDR1 GTSNPN, CDR2 SVGIG (reference sequence). Germline trimming cut 5 bases from V and 0 bases from J; bases unmatched to any gene: 6. This CDR3 has 14 residues.

The rearrangement uses TRBV15 and TRBJ2-3; weak D call: TRBD1 (5 bases). The V and J ends lost 0 bases and 3 bases respectively, with 13 bases between them. This CDR3 spans 16 amino acids. Germline CDR1 is LNHNV and CDR2 is YYDKDF (reference sequence). CDR3 amino acids: CATSRDSQGRTDTQYF. CDR3 sequence (DNA): TGTGCCACCAGCAGAGATTCCCAGGGCCGAACAGATACGCAGTATTTT.

The rearrangement joins TRBV5-8 to TRBJ2-2, with D possibly TRBD2 on 6 matching bases. This CDR3 comprises 15 residues. Germline CDR1 and CDR2: SGHTS and YDEGEE. V dropped 0 bases and J dropped 0 bases, with 6 bases sitting between them. The DNA of the CDR3 is TGTGCCAGCAGCTTGGGACTAGCGAACACCGGGGAGCTGTTTTTT. As protein: CASSLGLANTGELFF.

This rearrangement joins TRBV6-5 to TRBJ2-7; D is uncertain. V lost 0 bases and J 0 bases, leaving 12 bases between the germline ends. The CDR3 has 16 residues. Germline V gene sequence: CDR1 MNHEY, CDR2 SVGAGI. The CDR3 coding sequence is TGTGCCAGCAGTTACTCGGTGACAAAAAGCTCCTACGAGCAGTACGTC. Residues: CASSYSVTKSSYEQYV.

The V and J genes are TRBV9 and TRBJ1-2; D call uncertain. The CDR3 is 17 amino acids. CDR1 is SGDLS, CDR2 YYNGEE, per germline. With 4 bases removed from V and 4 bases from J, the gap between germline ends came to 23 bases. This CDR3 is CASSPHPYREVSYGYTF. CDR3 in DNA: TGTGCCAGCAGCCCGCACCCCTACAGAGAAGTTAGCTATGGCTACACCTTC.

This clone was seen more than once but under ten times. The gene calls are TRBV14 and TRBJ2-7; D uncertain. Deletions cut 7 bases from V and 0 bases from J, with 4 bases between. The CDR3 loop spans 11 amino acids. Germline V gene lookup returns CDR1 SGHDN and CDR2 FVKESK. The CDR3 nucleotides are TGTGCCAGCAAGGACTCCTACGAGCAGTACGTC. Its protein is CASKDSYEQYV.

The chain combines TRBV10-2 with TRBJ1-1, with D maybe TRBD1 (6 bases). Germline CDR1 is WSHSY and CDR2 is SAAADI. V was pared by 8 bases and J by 6 bases, with 16 bases between. The CDR3 consists of 13 residues. The CDR3 is CASLPGGLAEAFF. For the CDR3, the DNA is TGCGCCAGCCTACCGGGGGGCCTCGCTGAAGCTTTCTTT.

This clone occurred a few times. This chain uses TRBV12-5 with TRBJ1-5; D is unresolved. Germline loops: CDR1 LGHNT, CDR2 FRNRAP. The CDR3 consists of 15 residues. Trimming stripped 4 bases from V and 0 bases from J, with 10 bases between. CDR3 sequence reads: CASGSGIYSNQPQHF. Here the CDR3 DNA reads TGTGCTAGTGGTTCCGGGATATATAGCAATCAGCCCCAGCATTTT.

The chain's CDR3 is CASSRAIDRGRNNEQFF. In DNA, the CDR3 is TGCGCCAGCAGCCGCGCTATTGACAGGGGGCGTAACAATGAGCAGTTCTTC. The rearrangement links TRBV5-1 to TRBJ2-1; 10 bases match TRBD1. From germline, CDR1 is SGHRS and CDR2 YFSETQ. This CDR3 region has 17 residues. The ends lost 4 bases at V and 5 bases at J; junction bases unmatched: 12.

CDR3 sequence: CASSMLAGASETQYF. CDR3 nucleotide sequence: TGTGCCAGCAGCATGTTAGCGGGAGCGTCGGAGACCCAGTACTTC. J is TRBJ2-5 and V is TRBV7-8; 9 bases align to TRBD2. CDR3 length: 15 amino acids. Germline loops: CDR1 SGHVS, CDR2 FQNEAQ. The ends lost 5 bases at V and 5 bases at J; junction bases unmatched: 9.